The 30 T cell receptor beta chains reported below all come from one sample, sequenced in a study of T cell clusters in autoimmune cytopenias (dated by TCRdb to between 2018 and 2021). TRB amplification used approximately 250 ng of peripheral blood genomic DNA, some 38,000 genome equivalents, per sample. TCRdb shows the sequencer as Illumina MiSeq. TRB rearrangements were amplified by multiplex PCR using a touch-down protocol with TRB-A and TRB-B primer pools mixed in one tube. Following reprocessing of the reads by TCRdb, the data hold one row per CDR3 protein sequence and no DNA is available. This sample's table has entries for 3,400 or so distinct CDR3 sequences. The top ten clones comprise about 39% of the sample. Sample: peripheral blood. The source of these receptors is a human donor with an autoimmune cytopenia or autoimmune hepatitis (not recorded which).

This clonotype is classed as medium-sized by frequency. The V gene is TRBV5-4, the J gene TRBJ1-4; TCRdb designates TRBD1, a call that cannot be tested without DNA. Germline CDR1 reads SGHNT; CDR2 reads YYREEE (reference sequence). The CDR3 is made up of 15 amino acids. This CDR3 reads CASSSSGAGGEKLFF.

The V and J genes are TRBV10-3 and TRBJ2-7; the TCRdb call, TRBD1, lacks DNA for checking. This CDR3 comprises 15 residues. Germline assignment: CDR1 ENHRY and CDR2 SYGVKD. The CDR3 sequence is CAISGTARSSYEQYF.

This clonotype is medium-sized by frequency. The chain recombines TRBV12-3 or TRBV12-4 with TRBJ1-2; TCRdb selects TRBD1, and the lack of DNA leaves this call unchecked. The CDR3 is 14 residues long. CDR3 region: CASTPSGAVYGYTF.

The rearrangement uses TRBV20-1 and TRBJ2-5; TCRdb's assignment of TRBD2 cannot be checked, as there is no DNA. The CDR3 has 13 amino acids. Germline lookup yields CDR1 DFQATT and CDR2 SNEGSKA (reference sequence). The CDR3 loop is CSASLQRQETQYF.

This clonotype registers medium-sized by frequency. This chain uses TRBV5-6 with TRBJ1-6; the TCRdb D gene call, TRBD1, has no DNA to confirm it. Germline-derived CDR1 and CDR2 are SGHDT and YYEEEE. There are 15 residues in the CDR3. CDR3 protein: CASSLFPGSNSPLHF.

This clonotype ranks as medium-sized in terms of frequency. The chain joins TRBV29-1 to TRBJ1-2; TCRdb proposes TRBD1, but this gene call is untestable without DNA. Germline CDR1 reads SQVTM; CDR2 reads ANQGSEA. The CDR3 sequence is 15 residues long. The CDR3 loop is CSVETRDRVNYGYTF.

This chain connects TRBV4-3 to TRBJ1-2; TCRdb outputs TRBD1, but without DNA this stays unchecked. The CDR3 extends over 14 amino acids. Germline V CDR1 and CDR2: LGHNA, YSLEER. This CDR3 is CASSQDAGQGGYTF.

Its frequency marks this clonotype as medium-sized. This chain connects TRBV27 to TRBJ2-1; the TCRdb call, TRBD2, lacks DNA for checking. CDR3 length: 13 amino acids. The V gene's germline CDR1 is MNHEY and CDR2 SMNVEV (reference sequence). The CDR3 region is CASAAGAYNEQFF.

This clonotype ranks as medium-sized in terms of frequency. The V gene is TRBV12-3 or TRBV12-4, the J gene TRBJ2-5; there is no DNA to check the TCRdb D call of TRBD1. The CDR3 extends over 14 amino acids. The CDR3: CASSFDLGQGHQYF.

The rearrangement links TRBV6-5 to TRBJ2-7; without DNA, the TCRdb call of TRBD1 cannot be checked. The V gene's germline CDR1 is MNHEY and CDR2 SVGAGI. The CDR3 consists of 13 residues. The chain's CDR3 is CASSYRGYYEQYF.

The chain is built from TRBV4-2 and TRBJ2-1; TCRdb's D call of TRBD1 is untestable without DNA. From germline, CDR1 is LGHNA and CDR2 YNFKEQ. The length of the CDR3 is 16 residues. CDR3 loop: CASSRSDRDSYNEQFF.

The CDR3 region is CSACRGQIVGKLFF. The chain is built from TRBV20-1 and TRBJ1-4; the TRBD1 assignment by TCRdb is unverifiable without DNA. This CDR3 spans 14 amino acids. The germline V gene has CDR1 DFQATT and CDR2 SNEGSKA (reference sequence).

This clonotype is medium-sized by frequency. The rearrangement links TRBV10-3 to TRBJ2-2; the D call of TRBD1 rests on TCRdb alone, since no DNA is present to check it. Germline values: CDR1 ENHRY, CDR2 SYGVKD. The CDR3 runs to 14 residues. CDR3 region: CAIRDPSQPGELFF.

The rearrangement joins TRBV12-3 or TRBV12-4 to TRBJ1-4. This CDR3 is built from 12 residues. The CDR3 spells CASSPTREKLFF.

The CDR3 region is CASIQGPSSYNEQFF. The chain employs TRBV5-6 and TRBJ2-1; as DNA is missing, the TRBD1 call by TCRdb cannot be tested. CDR3 length: 15 amino acids. Germline V gene data show CDR1 as SGHDT and CDR2 as YYEEEE.

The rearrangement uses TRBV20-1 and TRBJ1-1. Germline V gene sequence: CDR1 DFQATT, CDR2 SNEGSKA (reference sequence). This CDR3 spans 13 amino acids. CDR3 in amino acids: CSARDHLNTEAFF.

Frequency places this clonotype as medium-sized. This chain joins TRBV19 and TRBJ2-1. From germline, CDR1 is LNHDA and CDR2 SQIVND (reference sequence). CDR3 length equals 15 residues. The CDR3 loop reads CASSTDRSSYNEQFF.

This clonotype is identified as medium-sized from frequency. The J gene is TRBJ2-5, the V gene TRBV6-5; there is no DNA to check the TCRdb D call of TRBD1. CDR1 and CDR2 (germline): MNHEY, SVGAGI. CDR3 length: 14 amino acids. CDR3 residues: CASSYSRGWETQYF.

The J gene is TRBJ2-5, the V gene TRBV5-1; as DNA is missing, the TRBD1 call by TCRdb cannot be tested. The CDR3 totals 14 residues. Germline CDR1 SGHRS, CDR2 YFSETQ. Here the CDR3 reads CASSRQGAEETQYF.

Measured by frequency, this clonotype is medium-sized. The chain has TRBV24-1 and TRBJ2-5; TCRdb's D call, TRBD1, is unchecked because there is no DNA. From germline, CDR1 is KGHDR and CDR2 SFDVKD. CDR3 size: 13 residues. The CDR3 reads CATSVSGVGTQYF.

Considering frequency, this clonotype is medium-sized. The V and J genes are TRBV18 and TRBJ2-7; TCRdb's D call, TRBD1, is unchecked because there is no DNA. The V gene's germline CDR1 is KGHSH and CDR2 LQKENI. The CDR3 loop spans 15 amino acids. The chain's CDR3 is CASSGGQVGTYEQYF. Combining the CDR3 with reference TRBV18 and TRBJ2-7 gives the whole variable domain NAGVMQNPRHLVRRRGQEARLRCSPMKGHSHVYWYRQLPEEGLKFMVYLQKENIIDESGMPKERFSAEFPKEGPSILRIQQVVRGDSAAYFCASSGGQVGTYEQYFGPGTRLTVT.

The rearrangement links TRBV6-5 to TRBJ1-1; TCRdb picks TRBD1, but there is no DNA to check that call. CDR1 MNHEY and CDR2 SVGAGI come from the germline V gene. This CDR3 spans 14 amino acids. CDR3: CASSTGGGNTEAFF.

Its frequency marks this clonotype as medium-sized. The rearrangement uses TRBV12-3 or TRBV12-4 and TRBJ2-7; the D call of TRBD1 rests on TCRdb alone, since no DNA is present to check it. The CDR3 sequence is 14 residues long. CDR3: CASRARWGLGEQYF.

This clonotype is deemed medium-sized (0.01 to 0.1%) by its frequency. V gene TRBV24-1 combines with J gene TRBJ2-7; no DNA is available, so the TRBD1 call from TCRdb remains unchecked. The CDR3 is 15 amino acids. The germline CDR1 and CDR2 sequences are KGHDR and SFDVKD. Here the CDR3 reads CATSDSGRGSDEQYF.

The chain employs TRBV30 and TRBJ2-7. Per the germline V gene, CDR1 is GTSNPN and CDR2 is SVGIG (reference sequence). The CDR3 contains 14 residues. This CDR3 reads CAWSVQGTSYEQYF.

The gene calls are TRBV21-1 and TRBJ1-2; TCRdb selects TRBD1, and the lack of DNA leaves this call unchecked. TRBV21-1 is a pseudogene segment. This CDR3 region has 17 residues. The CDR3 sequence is CASSKEGRDKVNYGYTF.

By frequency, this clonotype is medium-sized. CDR3 in amino acids: CASSYGGRGAQETQYF. The gene calls are TRBV6-5 and TRBJ2-5; TCRdb calls TRBD1, which cannot be checked without DNA. Germline assignment: CDR1 MNHEY and CDR2 SVGAGI. This CDR3 contains 16 residues.

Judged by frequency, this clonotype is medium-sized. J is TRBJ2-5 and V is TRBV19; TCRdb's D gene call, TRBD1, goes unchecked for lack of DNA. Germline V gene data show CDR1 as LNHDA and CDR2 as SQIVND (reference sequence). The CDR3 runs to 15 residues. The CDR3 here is CASRRVGAGRETQYF.

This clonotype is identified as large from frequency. The CDR3 protein is CSVPGQGGEKLFF. The J gene is TRBJ1-4, the V gene TRBV29-1; TCRdb names TRBD1, which stays unverified in the absence of DNA. Germline CDR1 SQVTM, CDR2 ANQGSEA. The CDR3 length is 13 residues. Full variable domain (missing parts from reference TRBV29-1 and TRBJ1-4): SAVISQKPSRDICQRGTSLTIQCQVDSQVTMMFWYRQQPGQSLTLIATANQGSEATYESGFVIDKFPISRPNLTFSTLTVSNMSPEDSSIYLCSVPGQGGEKLFFGSGTQLSVL.

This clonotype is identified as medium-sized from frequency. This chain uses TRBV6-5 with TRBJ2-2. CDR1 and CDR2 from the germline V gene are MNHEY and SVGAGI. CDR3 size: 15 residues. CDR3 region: CASSYSRSFTGELFF.